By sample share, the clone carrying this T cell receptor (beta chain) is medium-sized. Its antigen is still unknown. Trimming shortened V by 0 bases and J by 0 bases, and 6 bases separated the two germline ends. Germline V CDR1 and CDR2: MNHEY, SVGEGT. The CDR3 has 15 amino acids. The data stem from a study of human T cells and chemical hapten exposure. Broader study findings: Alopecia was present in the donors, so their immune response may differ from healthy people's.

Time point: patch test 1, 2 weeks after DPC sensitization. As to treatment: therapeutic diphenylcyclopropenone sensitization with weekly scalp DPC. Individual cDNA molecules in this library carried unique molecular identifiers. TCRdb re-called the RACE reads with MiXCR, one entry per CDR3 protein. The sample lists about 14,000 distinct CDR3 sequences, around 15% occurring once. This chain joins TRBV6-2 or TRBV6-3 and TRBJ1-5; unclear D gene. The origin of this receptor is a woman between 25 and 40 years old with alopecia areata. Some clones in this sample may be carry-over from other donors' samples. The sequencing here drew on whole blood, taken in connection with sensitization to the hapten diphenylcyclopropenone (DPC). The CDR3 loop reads CASSYSPYSNQPQHF. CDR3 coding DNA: TGTGCCAGCAGTTACTCGCCATATAGCAATCAGCCCCAGCATTTT.